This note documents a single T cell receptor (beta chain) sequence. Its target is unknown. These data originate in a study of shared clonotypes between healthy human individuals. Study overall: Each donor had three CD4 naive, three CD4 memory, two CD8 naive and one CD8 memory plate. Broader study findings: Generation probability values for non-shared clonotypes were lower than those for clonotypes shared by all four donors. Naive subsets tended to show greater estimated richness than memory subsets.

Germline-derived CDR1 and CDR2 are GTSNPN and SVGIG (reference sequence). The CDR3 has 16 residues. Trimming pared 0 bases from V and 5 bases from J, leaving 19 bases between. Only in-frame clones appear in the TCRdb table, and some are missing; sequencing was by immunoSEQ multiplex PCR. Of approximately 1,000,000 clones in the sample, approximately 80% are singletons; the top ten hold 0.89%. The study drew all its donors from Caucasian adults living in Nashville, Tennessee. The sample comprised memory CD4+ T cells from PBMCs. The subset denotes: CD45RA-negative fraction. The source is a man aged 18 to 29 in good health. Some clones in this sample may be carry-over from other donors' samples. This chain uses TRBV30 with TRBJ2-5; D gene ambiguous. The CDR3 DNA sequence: TGTGCCTGGAGTGTACCCCAGTCATTTAGTACGGAGACCCAGTACTTC. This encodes CAWSVPQSFSTETQYF.